The sequence of this TCR beta chain was determined in a study of CD8+CD57+ T cells in acquired aplastic anemia (dated by TCRdb to the late 2010s). Regarding the research as a whole: DNA extracted from sorted CD4+ and CD8+ cells had a mean of about 3.3 ug, with a range of about 0.19 to 30 ug. Mean read counts for healthy donor samples were some 10 million for CD4+ cells and roughly 12 million for CD8+ cells. The paper as a whole reports these results and caveats: CD8+ Simpson's diversity did not differ significantly between patients and healthy controls (P=0.060). Roughly 29 CD8+ CDR3 sequences were shared between patients and controls but appeared highly expressed in patients and within their immunodominant clones.

This clonotype was seen at least ten times. The antigen this receptor binds is unknown. Qualities for individual bases were not recorded, and no much larger clone is one base off. Reading the germline V gene (reference sequence) gives CDR1 LNHDA and CDR2 SQIVND. The CDR3, cysteine through phenylalanine, is 14 amino acids long. The CDR3 DNA has 42 bases and is translated from base 1. Ends trimmed: V by 4 bases, J by 2 bases; bases unmatched to a gene: 3. TCR beta VDJ combination and CDR3 sequence profiling used genomic DNA as the template. TCR repertoire sequencing was run on an Illumina HiSeq 2000. In the paper's pipeline: TRBV/TRBJ rearrangement plots, CDR3 size and DJ length profiles, and Simpson's diversity index were used to evaluate the repertoires. The most abundant DNA sequence in the deep sequencing data was defined as the immunodominant clone. CDR3 amino acid sequences were screened for sharing across subjects and were compared with published repertoires and the VDJdb database. Using fastp trimming at Q25 and MiXCR clonotype assembly, TCRdb reanalyzed the public sequencing data and kept in-frame beta chains. For every CDR3 protein sequence, its rows merge into one entry that carries the most common genes and DNA. The V and J calls come from TCRdb's annotation, not from the publication. This sample lists fewer than 250,000 distinct CDR3 sequences; roughly half were detected once. The ten largest make up 15% to 20% of the sample.

In this study, sorted CD4+ and CD8+ T cells from the blood of healthy subjects and of severe aplastic anemia patients had their TCR repertoires deep-sequenced. Ficoll-Paque density gradient centrifugation was used to isolate peripheral blood mononuclear cells. CD4+ and CD8+ T cells were sorted by FACS or magnetic beads before DNA extraction. This clonotype was obtained from a human donor in good health, serving as a control. This sequence uses TRBV19 and TRBJ1-1; TRBD1 matches 8 bases in the middle. The sequencing sample was made of sorted CD4+, CD8+, or CD8+CD57+ T cells (not recorded which) from PBMCs. The bases read TGTGCCAGTAGTAGCCAGGGGGCTAACACTGAAGCTTTCTTT. Its translation reads: CASSSQGANTEAFF.